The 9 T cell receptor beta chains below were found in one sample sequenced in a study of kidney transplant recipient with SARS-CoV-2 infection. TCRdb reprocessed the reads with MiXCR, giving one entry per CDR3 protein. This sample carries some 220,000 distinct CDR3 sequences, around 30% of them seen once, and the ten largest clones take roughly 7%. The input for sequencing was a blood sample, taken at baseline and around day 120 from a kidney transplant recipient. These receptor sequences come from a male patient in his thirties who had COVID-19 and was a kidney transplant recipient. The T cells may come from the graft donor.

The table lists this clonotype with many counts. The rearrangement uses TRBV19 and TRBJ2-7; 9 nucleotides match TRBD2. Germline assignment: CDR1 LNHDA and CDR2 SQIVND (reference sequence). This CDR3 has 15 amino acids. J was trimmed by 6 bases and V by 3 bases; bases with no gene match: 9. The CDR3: CASSISGTSSSEQYF. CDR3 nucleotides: TGTGCCAGTAGTATCTCCGGGACTAGCTCTAGCGAGCAGTACTTC.

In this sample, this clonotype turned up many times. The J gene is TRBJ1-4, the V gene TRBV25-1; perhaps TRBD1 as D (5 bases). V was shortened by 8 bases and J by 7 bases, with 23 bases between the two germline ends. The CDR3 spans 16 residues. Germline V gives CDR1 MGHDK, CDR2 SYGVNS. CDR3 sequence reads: CASRPGGGEEGEKLFF. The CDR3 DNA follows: TGTGCCAGCCGCCCAGGCGGAGGGGAGGAGGGTGAAAAACTGTTTTTT.

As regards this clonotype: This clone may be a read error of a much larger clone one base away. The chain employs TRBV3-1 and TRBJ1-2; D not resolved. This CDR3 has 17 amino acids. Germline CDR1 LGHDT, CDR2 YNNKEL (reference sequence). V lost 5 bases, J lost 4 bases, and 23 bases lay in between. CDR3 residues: CASSNQNTLRKTYGYTF. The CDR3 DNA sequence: TGTGCCAGCAGCAATCAAAACACCCTTCGAAAGACCTATGGCTACACCTTC.

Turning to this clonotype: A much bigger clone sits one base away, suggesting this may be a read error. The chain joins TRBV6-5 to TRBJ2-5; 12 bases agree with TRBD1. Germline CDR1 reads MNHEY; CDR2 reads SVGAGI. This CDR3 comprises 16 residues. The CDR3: CASSYGGQGAQETQHF. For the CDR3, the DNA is TGTGCCAGCAGTTACGGGGGACAGGGGGCCCAAGAGACCCAGCACTTC.

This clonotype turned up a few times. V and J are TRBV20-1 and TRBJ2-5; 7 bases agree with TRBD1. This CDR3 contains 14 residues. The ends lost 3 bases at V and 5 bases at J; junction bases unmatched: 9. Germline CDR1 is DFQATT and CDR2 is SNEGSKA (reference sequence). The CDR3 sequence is CSASYDRDRETQYF. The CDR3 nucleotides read TGCAGTGCTAGCTACGACAGGGATCGGGAGACCCAGTACTTC.

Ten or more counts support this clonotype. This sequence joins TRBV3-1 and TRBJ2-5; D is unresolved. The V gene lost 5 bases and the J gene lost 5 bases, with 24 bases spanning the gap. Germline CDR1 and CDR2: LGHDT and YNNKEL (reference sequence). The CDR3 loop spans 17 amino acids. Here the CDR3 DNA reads TGTGCCAGCAGCATAAGTATTCCCATTTCTTTCTCTGAGACCCAGTACTTC. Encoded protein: CASSISIPISFSETQYF.

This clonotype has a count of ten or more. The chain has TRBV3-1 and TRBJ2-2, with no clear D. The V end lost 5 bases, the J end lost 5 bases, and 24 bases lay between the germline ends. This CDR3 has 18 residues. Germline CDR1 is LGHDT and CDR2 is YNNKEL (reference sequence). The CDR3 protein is CASSIGTPISGLTGELFF. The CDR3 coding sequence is TGTGCCAGCAGCATAGGCACTCCCATTTCAGGCTTGACCGGGGAGCTGTTTTTT.

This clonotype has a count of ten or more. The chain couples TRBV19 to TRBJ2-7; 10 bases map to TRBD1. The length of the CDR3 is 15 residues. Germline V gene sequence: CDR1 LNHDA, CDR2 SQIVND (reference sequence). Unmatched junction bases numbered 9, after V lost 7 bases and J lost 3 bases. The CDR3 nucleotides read TGTGCCAGTACGGTAACCGGGACAGGGGTCTACGAGCAGTACTTC. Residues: CASTVTGTGVYEQYF.

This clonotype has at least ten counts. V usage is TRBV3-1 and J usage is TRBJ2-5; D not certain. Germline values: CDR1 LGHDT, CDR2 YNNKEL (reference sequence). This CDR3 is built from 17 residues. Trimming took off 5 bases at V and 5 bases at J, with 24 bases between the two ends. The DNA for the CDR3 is TGTGCCAGCAGCGGTGCGCATCCCATTTCTTTCTCTGAGACCCAGTACTTC. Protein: CASSGAHPISFSETQYF.